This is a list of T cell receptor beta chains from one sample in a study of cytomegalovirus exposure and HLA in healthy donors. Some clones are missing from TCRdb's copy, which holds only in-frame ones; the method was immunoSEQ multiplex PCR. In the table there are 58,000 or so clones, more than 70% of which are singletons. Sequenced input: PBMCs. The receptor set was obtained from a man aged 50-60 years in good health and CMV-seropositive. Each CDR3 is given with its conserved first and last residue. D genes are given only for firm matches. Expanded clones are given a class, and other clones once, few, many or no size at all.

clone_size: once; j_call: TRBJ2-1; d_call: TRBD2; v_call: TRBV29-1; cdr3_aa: CSVGTTSGGLSSYNEQFF; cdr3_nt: TGCAGCGTTGGAACGACTAGCGGGGGGTTAAGCTCCTACAATGAGCAGTTCTTC
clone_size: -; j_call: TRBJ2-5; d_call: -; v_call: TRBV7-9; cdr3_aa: CASSSRLTGEETQYF; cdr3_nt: TGTGCCAGCAGCTCCCGCCTCACGGGGGAAGAGACCCAGTACTTC
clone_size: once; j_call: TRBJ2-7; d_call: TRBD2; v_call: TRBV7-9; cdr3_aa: CASSLPGLADNSYEQYF; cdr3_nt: TGTGCCAGCAGCCTCCCGGGACTAGCGGACAACTCCTACGAGCAGTACTTC
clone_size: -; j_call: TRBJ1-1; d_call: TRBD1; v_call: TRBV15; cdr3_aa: CATSREGSRGNEAFF; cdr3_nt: TGTGCCACCAGCAGAGAGGGATCCAGGGGGAATGAAGCTTTCTTT
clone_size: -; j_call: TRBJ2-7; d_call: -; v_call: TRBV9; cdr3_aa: CASSVTYGSSYEQYF; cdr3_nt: TGTGCCAGCAGCGTAACATACGGGAGCTCCTACGAGCAGTACTTC
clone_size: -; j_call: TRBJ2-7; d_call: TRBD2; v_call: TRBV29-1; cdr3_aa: CSVEEALAGEIQLDEQYF; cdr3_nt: TGCAGCGTTGAAGAAGCCCTAGCGGGAGAAATTCAATTGGACGAGCAGTACTTC
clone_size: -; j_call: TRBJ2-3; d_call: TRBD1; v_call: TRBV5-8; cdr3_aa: CASSLQGVVRDTQYF; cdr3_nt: TGTGCCAGCAGCTTACAGGGGGTGGTGCGAGATACGCAGTATTTT
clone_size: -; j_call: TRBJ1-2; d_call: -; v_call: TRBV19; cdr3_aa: CASSISGEVGGYTF; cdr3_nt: TGTGCCAGTAGTATTTCGGGGGAAGTTGGTGGCTACACCTTC
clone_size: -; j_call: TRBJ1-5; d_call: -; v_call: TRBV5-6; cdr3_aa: CASSLGAGQPQHF; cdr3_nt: TGTGCCAGCAGCTTGGGGGCAGGCCAGCCCCAGCATTTT
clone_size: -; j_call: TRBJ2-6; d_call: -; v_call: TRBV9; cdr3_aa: CASRGRGANVLTF; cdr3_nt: TGTGCCAGCAGGGGGCGTGGGGCCAACGTCCTGACTTTC
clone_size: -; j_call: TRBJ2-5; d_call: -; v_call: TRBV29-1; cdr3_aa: CSVESGLEETQYF; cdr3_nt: TGCAGCGTTGAATCCGGGTTGGAAGAGACCCAGTACTTC
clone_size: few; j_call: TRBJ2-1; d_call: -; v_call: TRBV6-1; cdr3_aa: CASTPSVSYNEQFF; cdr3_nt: TGTGCCAGCACCCCGTCTGTATCCTACAATGAGCAGTTCTTC
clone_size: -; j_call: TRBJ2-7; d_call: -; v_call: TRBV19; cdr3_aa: CASSIGSGPGYEQYF; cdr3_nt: TGTGCCAGTAGTATTGGCAGTGGCCCGGGGTACGAGCAGTACTTC
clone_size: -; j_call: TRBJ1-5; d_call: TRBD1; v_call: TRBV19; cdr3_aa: CASSTSDRGNQPQHF; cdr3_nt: TGTGCCAGTAGTACCTCGGACAGGGGCAATCAGCCCCAGCATTTT
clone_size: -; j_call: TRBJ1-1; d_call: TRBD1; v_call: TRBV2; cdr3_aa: CASRPGTGVRNTEAFF; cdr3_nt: TGTGCCAGCAGACCCGGGACAGGGGTACGGAACACTGAAGCTTTCTTT